This T cell receptor beta chain was sequenced during a study of molecular identifiers for immune sequencing clone quantification listed by TCRdb under 2018. With regard to the full study: For a replicate experiment, RNA from roughly 18,000 or 92,000 naive CD8 T cells was divided into five aliquots, and four of the five aliquots were sequenced. This methods study used CD8 T cells to benchmark TCR RNA copy counting and molecular-identifier clustering-based TCR repertoire sequencing (MIDCIRS). Study-level results and caveats: The sizes of highly expanded clones could end up underestimated when identical TCR molecules share a barcode. When barcode sub-clustering was omitted, TCR diversity was inflated by chimeric consensus sequences, with chimeras reaching as high as 47%. Modeling estimated 2.5 to 3.5 recovered TCR RNA copies per cell, compared with about 10 by digital PCR, which implies roughly 30% capture efficiency. Clones above 20 RNA copies held over 97% of molecules in CMV-specific effector cells but under 1% in naive cells. The naive libraries included spiked-in Jurkat TCR RNA (10 copies' worth), and this Jurkat TCR RNA is not part of the donor repertoire. Spiked-in Jurkat TCR RNA equivalent to a single cell was reported to be detectable even among some 910,000 naive CD8 T cells.

Points on this clonotype: What antigen it recognizes has not been identified. The record has no base qualities; no much larger clone is one base away.

Libraries of naive CD8 T cells were built from anywhere between roughly 17,000 and 1,000,000 sorted cells, with 10%, 30% or 50% of the purified RNA used. On a BD FACSAria II, naive CD8 T cells were FACS-sorted as CD8+CD4-CCR7+CD45RA+ and collected into RLT Plus buffer. Detection sensitivity was tested by spiking Jurkat RNA equal to about 10 TCR copies' worth into samples containing roughly 19,000-1,100,000 naive CD8 T cells. CD8 T cells were enriched with RosetteSep CD8+ T Cell Enrichment Cocktail and Ficoll-Paque, followed by ACK red cell lysis. Reading from cysteine to phenylalanine, the CDR3 counts 18 amino acids. The DNA shown is the 54-base CDR3, in frame from base 1. V is cut back by 5 bases and J by 7 bases, with 15 bases in the junction unmatched. For CDR1 and CDR2, the germline V gene (reference sequence) lists MNHEY and SMNVEV. Library creation used PCR. This sample was sequenced with an Illumina HiSeq 4000. Bulk TCR libraries were made following a previously described method, with the TCR primers given in Table S5. Total RNA was purified with the Qiagen AllPrep DNA/RNA kit. Before any analysis, reads coming from multiple sequencing runs of the same library were combined into one pool. In the paper's pipeline: Reads were retained only if the reads had an exact TCR constant sequence, and the retained reads were trimmed to 150 nt and grouped according to their 12-nt molecular barcodes. Within each barcode group, reads were sub-clustered at a 15% Levenshtein threshold, and quality-weighted consensus sequences were built per RNA molecule. Non-functional sequences were filtered out, along with any lower-count sequence sitting one edit away from another sequence. Based on a fit of two negative binomial distributions, barcode sub-clusters having less than 20% of the maximum read count were discarded. TCRdb reprocessed the public reads (quality trimming at Q25 with fastp, clone calling with MiXCR) and kept in-frame beta chains. CDR3 protein sequences are deduplicated, and each keeps its most common genes and DNA. None of the V and J calls come from the authors' own analysis; TCRdb made them. This sample comprises around 470,000 distinct CDR3 sequences, about 20% of them detected only once. About 0.8% of the sample lies in the top ten.

The receptor comes from a human donor in good health. Some libraries in this study had Jurkat cell RNA spiked in. The sample consisted of naive CD8+ T cells from blood, with Jurkat cell RNA spiked in. The sample's cell subset or site label, decoded: FACS-sorted CD8+CD4-CCR7+CD45RA+ naive T cells. The receptor chain draws on TRBV27 and TRBJ2-3; the central 13 bases match TRBD2. The nucleotide sequence reads TGTGCCAGCAGTCCCCCGGGACTAGCGGGAAGGAGGGAGTATACGCAGTATTTT. Its protein is CASSPPGLAGRREYTQYF.